Following are 19 T cell receptor beta chains from one sample sequenced in a study of control samples from healthy donors and cancer patients. Profiling relied on immunoSEQ multiplex PCR, and the TCRdb table lists in-frame clones only, not all of them. The sample yields 50,000 to 65,000 clones, about 91% seen once. Sequences were obtained from PBMCs. All receptors come from a man aged 25 to 40 with colorectal cancer.

V and J are TRBV19 and TRBJ1-2; tentatively, D is TRBD1 (6 bases). Looked up from germline, CDR1 is LNHDA and CDR2 is SQIVND (reference sequence). Trimming cost V 7 bases and J 7 bases, with 13 bases left between them. This CDR3 is built from 12 residues. The CDR3 sequence: CASKPGGGGYTF. The CDR3 DNA reads TGTGCCAGTAAACCTGGGGGCGGTGGCTACACCTTC.

This chain joins TRBV4-1 and TRBJ2-7, with D possibly TRBD1 on 5 matching bases. The CDR3 has 16 residues. Trimming removed 3 bases at V and 0 bases at J, with 15 bases between. Germline V lookup: CDR1 MGHRA, CDR2 YSYEKL. In nucleotides, the CDR3 is TGCGCCAGCAGCCAGAAAGTCACAGGTTTCTCCTACGAGCAGTACTTC. Encoded protein: CASSQKVTGFSYEQYF.

The chain has TRBV12-3 or TRBV12-4 and TRBJ1-5; D not certain. The V and J ends lost 6 bases and 4 bases respectively, with 10 bases between them. This CDR3 spans 13 amino acids. CDR3: CASRNNGNQPQHF. CDR3 nucleotides: TGTGCCAGCAGGAACAATGGGAATCAGCCCCAGCATTTT.

The chain carries TRBV11-2 and TRBJ2-3, with TRBD2 identical over 14 bases. Trimming removed 5 bases from V and 5 bases from J; junction bases left unmatched: 3. This CDR3 has 15 amino acids. CDR1 SGHAT and CDR2 FQNNGV come from the germline V gene. The CDR3 DNA sequence: TGTGCCAGCAGCCCGACTAGCGGGGGGGTAGATACGCAGTATTTT. It codes for CASSPTSGGVDTQYF.

The V and J genes are TRBV18 and TRBJ1-1; D gene unclear. V lost 3 bases to trimming and J lost 5 bases, with 13 bases between them. Germline V CDR1 and CDR2: KGHSH, LQKENI. This CDR3 contains 14 residues. The CDR3 here is CASSPYEHRTEAFF. DNA for the CDR3: TGTGCCAGCTCACCTTACGAGCACCGGACTGAAGCTTTCTTT. Combining the CDR3 with reference TRBV18 and TRBJ1-1 gives the whole variable domain NAGVMQNPRHLVRRRGQEARLRCSPMKGHSHVYWYRQLPEEGLKFMVYLQKENIIDESGMPKERFSAEFPKEGPSILRIQQVVRGDSAAYFCASSPYEHRTEAFFGQGTRLTVV.

J is TRBJ1-1 and V is TRBV10-1; D is ambiguous. V was shortened by 6 bases and J by 1 base, with 6 bases between the two germline ends. Germline-derived CDR1 and CDR2 are WNHNN and SYGVQD (reference sequence). The CDR3 is made up of 12 amino acids. The CDR3 DNA sequence: TGCGCCAGCAGCCCAGGGAACACTGAAGCTTTCTTT. It encodes CASSPGNTEAFF.

The rearrangement uses TRBV19 and TRBJ2-2; D might be TRBD2 (5 bases). Germline CDR1 LNHDA, CDR2 SQIVND (reference sequence). Trimming took 11 bases from V and 6 from J, leaving 16 bases between them. The CDR3 is 13 amino acids. CDR3: CASKLRDAGELFF. The CDR3 DNA is TGTGCCTCCAAGCTGAGGGATGCCGGGGAGCTGTTTTTT. Using reference TRBV19 and TRBJ2-2 for the parts outside the CDR3, the full variable domain is DGGITQSPKYLFRKEGQNVTLSCEQNLNHDAMYWYRQDPGQGLRLIYYSQIVNDFQKGDIAEGYSVSREKKESFPLTVTSAQKNPTAFYLCASKLRDAGELFFGEGSRLTVL.

The chain is built from TRBV11-2 and TRBJ1-2; a weak D match, TRBD1 (6 bases). Germline assignment: CDR1 SGHAT and CDR2 FQNNGV. This CDR3 region has 14 residues. The V end was cut by 0 bases, the J end by 8 bases, with 13 bases between. The CDR3 reads CASSLDRQAWGYTF. CDR3 nucleotides: TGTGCCAGCAGCTTAGATCGACAGGCCTGGGGCTACACCTTC.

CDR3 residues: CASSPLGGASYNSPLHF. For the CDR3, the DNA is TGCGCCAGCAGCCCCCTCGGGGGGGCGTCTTATAATTCACCCCTCCACTTT. This sequence joins TRBV5-1 and TRBJ1-6; D perhaps matches TRBD1 (6 bases). Germline loops: CDR1 SGHRS, CDR2 YFSETQ. V was trimmed by 4 bases and J by 4 bases, leaving 18 bases between them. CDR3 length: 17 amino acids.

The chain carries TRBV6-2 or TRBV6-3 and TRBJ2-1; D is undetermined. From germline, CDR1 is MNHEY and CDR2 SVGEGT. Between the trimmed V and J ends, which lost 5 bases and 9 bases, there was a span of 17 bases. The CDR3 consists of 14 residues. CDR3 residues: CASSTPPGPGEQFF. CDR3 nucleotide sequence: TGTGCCAGCAGTACGCCCCCGGGTCCCGGTGAGCAGTTCTTC.

The J gene is TRBJ1-1, the V gene TRBV7-6; D not certain. The V and J ends lost 1 base and 1 base respectively, with 13 bases between them. This CDR3 region has 16 residues. Germline V gene data show CDR1 as SGHVS and CDR2 as FNYEAQ. CDR3 in amino acids: CASSLVFPGWNTEAFF. The CDR3 DNA follows: TGTGCCAGCAGCTTAGTTTTCCCGGGTTGGAACACTGAAGCTTTCTTT.

About this clone itself: Other DNA sequences within the sample encode an identical CDR3. The chain links TRBV7-2 to TRBJ1-2; 8 nucleotides align to TRBD1. CDR3 size: 14 residues. The junction had 11 bases not matched to a gene; V was cut back by 7 bases and J by 7 bases. Germline V CDR1 and CDR2: SGHTA, FQGNSA. The CDR3 reads CASNLGQGAGGYTF. The CDR3 DNA is TGTGCCAGCAACCTGGGGCAGGGGGCGGGTGGCTACACCTTC.

Only a few counts were recorded for this clone. V gene TRBV19 combines with J gene TRBJ1-1; D is uncertain. Trimming took off 1 base at V and 0 bases at J, with 9 bases between the two ends. This CDR3 is built from 15 residues. From germline, CDR1 is LNHDA and CDR2 SQIVND (reference sequence). This CDR3 is CASSIGLPMNTEAFF. The DNA for the CDR3 is TGTGCCAGTAGTATAGGGCTCCCGATGAACACTGAAGCTTTCTTT.

The chain is built from TRBV20-1 and TRBJ1-2; D call uncertain. CDR3 length: 11 amino acids. Germline V gives CDR1 DFQATT, CDR2 SNEGSKA (reference sequence). V was trimmed by 6 bases and J by 2 bases, leaving 7 bases between them. The CDR3 here is CSASLNYGYTF. The CDR3 coding sequence is TGCAGTGCCTCATTAAACTATGGCTACACCTTC.

J is TRBJ2-1 and V is TRBV7-9; maybe TRBD2 (7 bases). Trimming removed 5 bases from V and 4 bases from J, with 15 bases in between. The V gene's germline CDR1 is SEHNR and CDR2 FQNEAQ (reference sequence). CDR3 size: 15 residues. The CDR3 loop is CASSPRGAGYNEQFF. The DNA of the CDR3 is TGTGCCAGCAGCCCTCGGGGGGCCGGATACAATGAGCAGTTCTTC.

The table lists this clone with a count of one. The genes are TRBV5-1 and TRBJ1-1; 8 positions match TRBD1. The ends lost 3 bases at V and 4 bases at J; junction bases unmatched: 17. CDR3 length: 18 amino acids. The germline V gene encodes CDR1 SGHRS and CDR2 YFSETQ. CDR3 in amino acids: CASSSLVRQGSRGTEAFF. CDR3 nucleotides: TGCGCCAGCAGCTCCCTCGTTCGACAGGGGTCGCGGGGCACTGAAGCTTTCTTT.

This rearrangement joins TRBV12-3 or TRBV12-4 to TRBJ1-2; D may be TRBD1 (6 bases). The CDR3 consists of 11 residues. The V gene lost 3 bases and the J gene lost 8 bases, with 7 bases spanning the gap. CDR3 residues: CASSFRGGYTF. The CDR3 DNA sequence: TGTGCCAGCAGTTTTAGGGGGGGCTACACCTTC.

J is TRBJ2-7 and V is TRBV19; the D gene could be TRBD1 or TRBD2 (5 bases each). The CDR3 contains 13 residues. Trimming pared 1 base from V and 6 bases from J, leaving 10 bases between. CDR1 LNHDA and CDR2 SQIVND come from the germline V gene (reference sequence). The CDR3 region is CASSIGGNGEQYV. CDR3 coding DNA: TGTGCCAGTAGTATAGGGGGGAACGGCGAGCAGTACGTC.

The CDR3 reads CASSLVGTVFNYGYTF. For the CDR3, the DNA is TGTGCCAGCAGCCTAGTCGGGACAGTATTTAACTATGGCTACACCTTC. The chain recombines TRBV7-9 with TRBJ1-2; 7 nucleotides agree with TRBD1. There are 16 residues in the CDR3. The germline CDR1 and CDR2 sequences are SEHNR and FQNEAQ (reference sequence). Losses at the gene ends were 5 bases for V and 1 base for J; bases not matched to a gene: 10.